This TCR beta chain came from a study of T-cell reconstitution after alpha-beta-depleted transplantation in children. Library preparation (for TCRbeta) was performed with unique molecular identifiers. TCRdb re-called the PCR reads with MiXCR, one entry per CDR3 protein. This sample has approximately 490,000 distinct CDR3 sequences, with approximately 13% found just once. This clonotype has a handful of counts. The germline gives CDR1 MNHEY, CDR2 SVGEGT. Trimming left V 4 bases short and J 5 bases short, with 8 bases between. The CDR3 is made up of 13 amino acids. This chain joins TRBV6-2 or TRBV6-3 and TRBJ1-4, with no clear D. The TCR originated in a human donor who donated a stem cell graft to a child with combined immunodeficiency. The sample in question was PBMCs from the stem cell graft donor, obtained from the stem cell graft. In DNA form, the CDR3 reads TGTGCCAGCAGTTTACAGCGGAATGAAAAACTGTTTTTT. It is translated as CASSLQRNEKLFF.